A selection of T cell receptor beta chains follows, all from one sample in a study of cytomegalovirus exposure and HLA in healthy donors. Only in-frame clones appear in the TCRdb table, and some are missing; sequencing was by immunoSEQ multiplex PCR. This table has some 80,000 clones, around 76% appearing once. Sequencing was done on a sample of PBMCs. The receptors were sampled from a man between 35 and 55 years old in good health and CMV-seronegative. Both conserved end residues are part of each CDR3. A D gene is named only where the DNA matches it firmly. Clone size, where shown, is once, few, many, or a class for clones that have expanded.

TRBJ1-2,TRBV7-9,.,.,TGTGCCAGCAGCTTAGTACAGTCCCCTAACTATGGCTACACCTTC,CASSLVQSPNYGYTF
TRBJ2-7,TRBV28,.,TRBD2,TGTGCCAGCAGGTCCGCCGGGACTAGCGGGAGGTACGAGCAGTACTTC,CASRSAGTSGRYEQYF
TRBJ2-1,TRBV5-1,once,.,TGCGCCAGCAGCTTGGCCAGGGGTAGTTACAATGAGCAGTTCTTC,CASSLARGSYNEQFF
TRBJ2-7,TRBV28,.,TRBD1,TGTGCCAGCACCGAAGACAGGGGGCGCGTCGAGCAGTACTTC,CASTEDRGRVEQYF
TRBJ1-1,TRBV11-3,.,.,TGTGCCAGCAGCTCAGCCGGGACAAGCACTGAAGCTTTCTTT,CASSSAGTSTEAFF
TRBJ2-5,TRBV6-1,.,.,TGTGCCAGCAGCCGACGACTAGTTCAAGAGACCCAGTACTTC,CASSRRLVQETQYF
TRBJ2-3,TRBV29-1,.,TRBD1,TGCAGCGCCATAGACAGGGGCACTTATTTT,CSAIDRGTYF
TRBJ1-4,TRBV5-1,.,TRBD1,TGCGCCAGCAGCTTTGGCGGGACAGGGGTGGGTAATGAAAAACTGTTTTTT,CASSFGGTGVGNEKLFF
TRBJ2-7,TRBV5-1,.,.,TGCGCCAGCAGCTTGGCTGACAGTGGCATCTACGAGCAGTACTTC,CASSLADSGIYEQYF
TRBJ2-7,TRBV2,.,.,TGTGCCAGCAAACGGCAGGGTTTCGAGCAGTACTTC,CASKRQGFEQYF
TRBJ1-1,TRBV28,.,TRBD1,TGTGCCAGCAGTCCGTCCCGACAGGGGAGCGCTGAAGCTTTCTTT,CASSPSRQGSAEAFF
TRBJ2-7,TRBV5-6,.,TRBD1,TGTGCCAGCAGCCTAATCCAAAACAGGGGGCGAAACGAGCAGTACTTC,CASSLIQNRGRNEQYF
TRBJ2-7,TRBV29-1,.,TRBD1,TGCAGCGTCGGACAGGATTACGAGCAGTACTTC,CSVGQDYEQYF
TRBJ2-1,TRBV4-1,.,TRBD2,TGCGCCAGCAGCCAGGGGGGGTTATCCTACAATGAGCAGTTCTTC,CASSQGGLSYNEQFF
TRBJ2-7,TRBV2,.,.,TGTGCCAGCAGTGCCTTCGCCTACGAGCAGTACTTC,CASSAFAYEQYF
TRBJ1-4,TRBV23-1,few,.,TGCGCCAGCAGTCCCGTGGAGTCCGGGACTCCGGTGTTAGGTGCGGTAGATACTAATGAAAAACTGTTTTTT,CASSPVESGTPVLGAVDTNEKLFF
TRBJ2-3,TRBV5-1,.,.,TGCGCCAGCAGCTTGGTCCGGAGGGCCACAGATACGCAGTATTTT,CASSLVRRATDTQYF
TRBJ1-2,TRBV2,.,.,TGTGCCAGCAGTGACAAGCAGGCGAATGGCTACACCTTC,CASSDKQANGYTF
TRBJ2-4,TRBV6-6,.,.,TGTGCCAGCAGTTACTCGACAGGCCCCGGGTACATTCAGTACTTC,CASSYSTGPGYIQYF
TRBJ1-6,TRBV28,.,TRBD1,TGTGCCAGCGGCGGGCCGGGACAGGGGAATTCACCCCTCCACTTT,CASGGPGQGNSPLHF
TRBJ2-1,TRBV19,.,.,TGTGCCAGTAGTATAAGGTCGACAGACAATGAGCAGTTCTTC,CASSIRSTDNEQFF
TRBJ2-2,TRBV4-1,.,TRBD2,TGCGCCAGCAGTCAAGGTATACTTAGGAGGGAGGGCCAAGTCGGGGAGCTGTTTTTT,CASSQGILRREGQVGELFF
TRBJ2-1,TRBV9,.,TRBD2,TGTGCCAGCAGCGGGACTAGCGGGACGGGGGGTGAGCAGTTCTTC,CASSGTSGTGGEQFF
TRBJ2-3,TRBV6-1,.,.,TGTGCCAGCAGTGAACAGAGCACAGATACGCAGTATTTT,CASSEQSTDTQYF
TRBJ1-1,TRBV7-2,few,.,TGTGCCAGCAGCCGGAGGACAGTATCGAACACTGAAGCTTTCTTT,CASSRRTVSNTEAFF
TRBJ1-1,TRBV5-1,.,.,TGCGCCAGCAGCTTGGCCGGGGGGAGCACTGAAGCTTTCTTT,CASSLAGGSTEAFF
TRBJ2-6,TRBV5-1,few,.,TGCGCCAGCAGCTTGGGGGGGGGACAGGCCCTCTCTGGGGCCAACGTCCTGACTTTC,CASSLGGGQALSGANVLTF
TRBJ2-6,TRBV10-3,.,.,TGTGCCATCAGTGAGTCAGTGGGGGCAGTACCTGGGGCCAACGTCCTGACTTTC,CAISESVGAVPGANVLTF
TRBJ2-1,TRBV7-3,.,TRBD2,TGTGCCAGCAGCTTAGGCGGGGAGGGAGGTTATGAGCAGTTCTTC,CASSLGGEGGYEQFF
TRBJ2-1,TRBV4-1,.,TRBD2,TGCGCCAGCAGCCAACACGGGGGGGCGGGAGGGCCTTTACCTGAGCAGTTCTTC,CASSQHGGAGGPLPEQFF
TRBJ1-4,TRBV7-8,.,.,TGTGCCAGCAGCGCCTCTGGTCGGTTTAGCAGTAGTAATGAAAAACTGTTTTTT,CASSASGRFSSSNEKLFF
TRBJ2-1,TRBV28,.,.,TGTGCCAGCAGTTTCCGGGGGTCCTCCTACAATGAGCAGTTCTTC,CASSFRGSSYNEQFF
TRBJ1-1,TRBV19,few,TRBD1,TGTGCCAGTAGTATAGGTCAGGGGGCCCCTGAAGCTTTCTTT,CASSIGQGAPEAFF
TRBJ2-3,TRBV5-1,.,TRBD1,TGCGCCAGCAGCAGAATTCCGGGACAGGCCGGCCATACGCAGTATTTT,CASSRIPGQAGHTQYF
TRBJ2-1,TRBV6-1,once,TRBD2,TGTGCCAGCAGGACTGGACTAGCGGGGGACAATGAGCAGTTCTTC,CASRTGLAGDNEQFF
TRBJ2-3,TRBV7-6,.,TRBD1,TGTGCCAGCAGCTTAAGACAGGGCGGCACAGATACGCAGTATTTT,CASSLRQGGTDTQYF
TRBJ2-7,TRBV19,.,TRBD2,TGTGCCAGTAGTGTCCTAGGACGGGGGACTAGCGGGAGCTCCTACGAGCAGTACTTC,CASSVLGRGTSGSSYEQYF
TRBJ2-1,TRBV7-8,few,.,TGTGCCAGCAGCTTAATGCAGGGGGAGCAGTTCTTC,CASSLMQGEQFF
TRBJ2-6,TRBV13,.,.,TGTGCCAGCAGCTTAGGTTCCTCTGGGGCCAACGGCCTGACTTTC,CASSLGSSGANGLTF
TRBJ2-7,TRBV10-1,.,TRBD2,TGCGCCAGCAGCGACCTAGCGGGAGGCCGCTACGAGCAGTACTTC,CASSDLAGGRYEQYF